This T cell receptor beta chain came from a study of CD8+CD57+ T cells in acquired aplastic anemia. Genomic DNA constituted the template upon which TCR beta VDJ and CDR3 profiling was performed. TCRdb reanalysed the reads using MiXCR and keeps one entry per CDR3 protein. The sample shows approximately 170,000 distinct CDR3 sequences, around 47% of them seen only once. This CDR3 is 11 amino acids long. The germline V gene encodes CDR1 SGHTA and CDR2 FQGNSA. V lost 4 bases and J lost 7, with 7 bases in between. In patients chosen for sequencing, flow cytometry had shown CD8+CD57+ cell expansion. Sampling of blood occurred while the patients had still received no therapy.

The TCR originated in a human donor with aplastic anemia. Source material: sorted CD4+, CD8+, or CD8+CD57+ T cells (not recorded which) from PBMCs. This chain links TRBV7-2 with TRBJ2-5; no firm D call. CDR3 amino acids: CASSSLGTQYF. Here the CDR3 DNA reads TGTGCCAGCAGCTCCCTTGGGACCCAGTACTTC.